These T cell receptor beta chains were read from a single sample in a study of T cells in Graves' hyperthyroidism and ophthalmopathy. Each CDR3 protein gets one entry after TCRdb re-called the multiplex PCR reads with MiXCR. This sample has around 420,000 distinct CDR3 sequences, with around a sixth found just once. Sequencing was carried out using blood. Receptors originate from a woman aged 18-29 years with Graves' hyperthyroidism. The CDR3 runs from the conserved cysteine through the conserved F or W. D genes are given only for firm matches. Only part of the rows carry a size: once, few, many, or a class if the clone is expanded.

v_gene: TRBV3-1; abundance: many; d_gene: .; j_gene: TRBJ2-1; CDR3aa: CASSQPLILDHNEQFF; CDR3nt: TGTGCCAGCAGCCAACCACTAATTCTCGACCACAATGAGCAGTTCTTC
v_gene: TRBV2; abundance: many; d_gene: TRBD1; j_gene: TRBJ2-7; CDR3aa: CASSLQGVSYEQYF; CDR3nt: TGTGCCAGCAGCCTACAGGGGGTTAGCTACGAGCAGTACTTC
v_gene: TRBV29-1; abundance: few; d_gene: .; j_gene: TRBJ2-7; CDR3aa: CSVADTGGPYEQYF; CDR3nt: TGCAGCGTGGCTGATACTGGCGGACCCTACGAGCAGTACTTC
v_gene: TRBV11-2; abundance: many; d_gene: .; j_gene: TRBJ2-7; CDR3aa: CASSPINRGRRLAIPYEQYF; CDR3nt: TGTGCCAGCAGCCCTATTAACAGGGGAAGAAGACTAGCGATCCCCTACGAGCAGTACTTC
v_gene: TRBV13; abundance: .; d_gene: .; j_gene: TRBJ2-7; CDR3aa: CASRPISGPYEQYF; CDR3nt: TGTGCCAGCAGGCCGATCAGCGGGCCCTACGAGCAGTACTTC
v_gene: TRBV28; abundance: many; d_gene: .; j_gene: TRBJ2-5; CDR3aa: CASRFTPASQETQYF; CDR3nt: TGTGCCAGCAGGTTTACCCCCGCGAGCCAAGAGACCCAGTACTTC
v_gene: TRBV4-1; abundance: .; d_gene: TRBD2; j_gene: TRBJ2-1; CDR3aa: CASSQPTSGRDNEQFF; CDR3nt: TGCGCCAGCAGCCAACCCACTAGCGGGAGAGACAATGAGCAGTTCTTC
v_gene: TRBV28; abundance: many; d_gene: .; j_gene: TRBJ2-1; CDR3aa: CASSKETGEFPNEQFF; CDR3nt: TGTGCCAGCAGTAAGGAGACGGGAGAGTTCCCGAATGAGCAGTTCTTC
v_gene: TRBV7-9; abundance: few; d_gene: .; j_gene: TRBJ1-4; CDR3aa: CASSPLQGNEKLFF; CDR3nt: TGTGCCAGCAGCCCCCTACAGGGTAATGAAAAACTGTTTTTT
v_gene: TRBV6-1; abundance: many; d_gene: TRBD1; j_gene: TRBJ2-7; CDR3aa: CASSFRGPSYEQYF; CDR3nt: TGTGCCAGCTCGTTCAGGGGGCCGTCCTACGAGCAGTACTTC
v_gene: TRBV6-1; abundance: many; d_gene: .; j_gene: TRBJ2-1; CDR3aa: CASKDQGGRYNEQFF; CDR3nt: TGTGCCAGCAAAGACCAGGGAGGCAGGTACAATGAGCAGTTCTTC
v_gene: TRBV12-3/TRBV12-4; abundance: few; d_gene: .; j_gene: TRBJ1-2; CDR3aa: CASSFAGLYGYTF; CDR3nt: TGTGCCAGCAGTTTCGCCGGCCTCTATGGCTACACCTTC
v_gene: TRBV18; abundance: .; d_gene: .; j_gene: TRBJ1-2; CDR3aa: CASSPAGEGYTF; CDR3nt: TGTGCCAGCTCACCGGCTGGGGAGGGCTACACCTTC
v_gene: TRBV4-2; abundance: few; d_gene: .; j_gene: TRBJ2-3; CDR3aa: CASSHVGDTQYF; CDR3nt: TGTGCCAGCAGCCACGTCGGGGATACGCAGTATTTT